The present entry profiles one T cell receptor (beta chain) with its context. This clonotype turned up a few times. No antigen is known for it. Nothing much larger sits one base from this clone, and base qualities are not available. The data belong to a study of T-cell memory formation after mild COVID-19 (dated by TCRdb to 2020 to 2023). Background on the whole study: TCR sequence clusters from the two donors were found to be largely donor specific. The cohort comprised two young, previously healthy adult volunteers, one female and one male. T-cell clones expanding and contracting after mild COVID-19 in a couple of donors were tracked by longitudinal TCRalpha and TCRbeta repertoire sequencing. The investigation overall reported the following: Contracting CD4+ clones turned up mainly in the CM and EM memory subsets, whereas EMRA was where CD8+ clones were enriched. The study covered only a couple of mild cases, and larger cohorts including severe cases with pre-infection samples were considered necessary. The detection of some responding clones in pre-infection memory suggests that pre-existing cross-reactive memory T cells joined the SARS-CoV-2 response. Clones contracting from day 15 to 85 had balanced CD4/CD8 phenotypes, while a second wave expanding from day 15 to 37 was biased towards CD4+. Whether the second-wave clones peaking on day 37 were SARS-CoV-2 specific was not confirmed.

PBMCs were isolated by Ficoll-Paque density gradient centrifugation. The CDR1 and CDR2 encoded by the germline V gene are LGHNA and YSLEER. The CDR3 contains 15 residues, cysteine and phenylalanine counted. Only CDR3 DNA is held: 45 bases, read in frame from base 1. Clipping removes 3 bases from V and 2 bases from J, with 3 as the unmatched junction base count. Sequencing was performed on an Illumina NovaSeq 6000. Using 5'RACE with constant-segment primers, TCRalpha and TCRbeta cDNA libraries were constructed, with sample barcodes and unique molecular identifiers added in the process. Trizol reagent was used to extract RNA from every sample. Amplification of the libraries took two PCR steps, and the second step added a second sample barcode plus Illumina TruSeq adapters. Libraries were sequenced on an Illumina NovaSeq with 2 x 150 bp paired-end reads. The paper's processing steps were these. The reads were demultiplexed and collapsed into UMI-guided consensus sequences using migec v1.2.7. Using mixcr v2.1.11, UMI consensuses were aligned to TRA and TRB V and J templates and then assembled into clonotypes. A clonotype was counted as expanded or contracted only if both edgeR and NoisET called the change significant, with noise models trained on biological replicates. For edgeR calls, the cutoffs were a false discovery rate-adjusted p below 0.01 and a log2 fold-change threshold of 1. As an exploratory analysis of dynamics, max-normalized trajectories of the 1000 most abundant clonotypes were examined with PCA combined with hierarchical clustering. The CD4 or CD8 phenotype of responding clones was assigned using the separately sequenced CD4+ and CD8+ repertoires. TCRdb handled the public reads itself, with Q25 trimming in fastp and clone calling in MiXCR, and kept productive beta chains. Rows merge per CDR3 protein into single entries with the most common DNA and genes. In this record, the V and J calls reflect TCRdb's handling and not the investigators' own analysis. This sample holds nearly 350,000 distinct CDR3 sequences; roughly 13% were observed only once. The leading ten clones occupy about a fifth of the sample.

This chain joins TRBV4-3 to TRBJ1-5, with 8 bases aligning to TRBD1. The origin of this receptor is a young man who had mild COVID-19 (a few samples of this study predate the infection). The sample titles of this study are shuffled in the database, so cell type and time point are left out; the donor was told from shared clones. Material for sequencing was PBMCs or a T cell subset sorted from them (not recorded which). The sequenced DNA: TGCGCCAGCAGCCACCAACAGGGGGGCAATCAGCCCCAGCATTTT. Its coded protein is CASSHQQGGNQPQHF.